This TCR beta chain was found in a study of T cell clusters in autoimmune cytopenias. Study in general: TRB sequencing had a median about 49,000 reads and about 2,500 distinct clonotypes per sample.

This CDR3 region has 12 residues. Germline CDR1 and CDR2: SGHVS and FNYEAQ. TRB was amplified by touch-down multiplex PCR, primer pools A and B combined. TCRdb re-called the multiplex PCR reads and shows each CDR3 protein once, DNA omitted. The sample's table shows approximately 10,000 distinct CDR3 sequences. Roughly 38,000 genome equivalents of blood DNA were amplified for TRB. This TCR was recovered from a human donor with an autoimmune cytopenia or autoimmune hepatitis (not recorded which). Specimen: peripheral blood. The rearrangement uses TRBV7-6 and TRBJ1-2. The CDR3 loop is CASSSRDTGYTF. The complete variable domain, with remaining parts taken from reference TRBV7-6 and TRBJ1-2, reads GAGVSQSPRYKVTKRGQDVALRCDPISGHVSLYWYRQALGQGPEFLTYFNYEAQQDKSGLPNDRFSAERPEGSISTLTIQRTEQRDSAMYRCASSSRDTGYTFGSGTRLTVV.